The source of this TCR beta chain is a study of T-cell reconstitution after alpha-beta-depleted transplantation in children (dated by TCRdb to the mid-2010s). For the study in its entirety: Using TCR repertoire profiling, the study quantitatively followed how T-cell immune reconstitution unfolded in children after TCRalphabeta/CD19-depleted allogeneic hematopoietic cell transplantation.

Libraries were prepared through PCR. For sequencing, an Illumina HiSeq 2500 was employed. TCR library preparation used molecular barcoding, with unique molecular identifiers applied to normalize quantification of the TCRbeta repertoire. TCRdb applied fastp at Q25 and MiXCR to the public reads, then kept only in-frame beta chains. Every CDR3 protein is listed once, alongside the most common genes and DNA of its rows. The sample has some 300,000 distinct CDR3 sequences on record, over 7.5% of them singletons. The ten most abundant clones make up 8.5% to 9.5% of the sample. A remark on this clonotype: The clone's antigen remains unknown. One base away there is no much larger clone; base qualities are not given.

The treatment or condition label here, explained by the study, means: allogeneic hematopoietic cell transplantation with graft depleted of TCRalphabeta T cells and CD19 B cells. Transplant recipients were children who received TCRalphabeta/CD19-depleted allogeneic hematopoietic cell grafts. Including cysteine and phenylalanine, the CDR3 has 17 amino acids. This entry keeps only the CDR3 DNA: 51 bases, framed from base 1. Compared with germline, V lacks 11 bases and J lacks 6 bases; bases without a gene match: 21. For CDR1 and CDR2, the germline V gene lists MDHEN and SYDVKM. Beyond this particular receptor, the publication reports: The frequencies of hyperexpanded clones fell over the following months, and after one year, T-cell counts and TCRbeta diversity were mostly attributed to newly produced T cells. In some patients, high TCRbeta diversity at day 60 was attributed to recipient T cells and intrathymic progenitors that had survived conditioning. The apparently early alphabetaT-cell count recovery about two months after transplant was reportedly dependent on only several hundred rapidly expanded clones derived from non-depleted graft cells.

This receptor chain uses TRBV28 and TRBJ1-5, with 8 central nucleotides matching TRBD1. The source was peripheral blood, collected 360 days after TCRalphabeta/CD19-depleted stem cell transplant. The receptor comes from a female patient aged 2-10 years who had a stem cell transplant for Fanconi anemia, so the T cells may come from the graft donor. Read as DNA, the sequence is TGTGCCGGCTCCTTTGGACAGGGCGGATCGGCTGGTCAGCCCCAGCATTTT. This is translated as CAGSFGQGGSAGQPQHF.